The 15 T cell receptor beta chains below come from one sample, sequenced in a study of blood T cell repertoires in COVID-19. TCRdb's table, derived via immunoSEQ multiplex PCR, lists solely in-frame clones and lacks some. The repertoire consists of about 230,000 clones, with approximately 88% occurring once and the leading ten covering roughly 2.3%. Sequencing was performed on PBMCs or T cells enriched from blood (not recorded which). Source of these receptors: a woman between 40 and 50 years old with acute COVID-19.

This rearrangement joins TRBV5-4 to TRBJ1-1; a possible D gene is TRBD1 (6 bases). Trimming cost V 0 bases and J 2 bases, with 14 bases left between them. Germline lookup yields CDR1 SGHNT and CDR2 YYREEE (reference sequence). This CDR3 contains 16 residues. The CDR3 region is CASSLEGDRGNTEAFF. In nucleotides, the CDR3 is TGTGCCAGCAGCTTGGAGGGGGACCGGGGTAACACTGAAGCTTTCTTT.

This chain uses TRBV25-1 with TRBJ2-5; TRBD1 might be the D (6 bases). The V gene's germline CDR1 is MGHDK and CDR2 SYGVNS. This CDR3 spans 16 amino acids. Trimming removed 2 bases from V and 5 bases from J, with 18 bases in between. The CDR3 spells CASSEGDTDVGETQYF. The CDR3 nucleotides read TGTGCCAGCAGTGAAGGGGACACCGACGTAGGGGAGACCCAGTACTTC.

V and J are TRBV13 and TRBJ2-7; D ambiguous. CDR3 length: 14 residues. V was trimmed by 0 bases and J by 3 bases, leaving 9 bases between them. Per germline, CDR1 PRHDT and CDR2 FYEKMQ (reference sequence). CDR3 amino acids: CASSLGGHGYEQYV. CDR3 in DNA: TGTGCCAGCAGCTTAGGGGGCCACGGCTACGAGCAGTACGTC.

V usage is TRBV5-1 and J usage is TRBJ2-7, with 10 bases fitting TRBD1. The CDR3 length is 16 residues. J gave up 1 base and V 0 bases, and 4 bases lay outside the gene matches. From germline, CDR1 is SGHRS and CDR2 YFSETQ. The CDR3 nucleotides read TGCGCCAGCAGCTTGGAGGGACAGGGGCCTTCCTACGAGCAGTACTTC. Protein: CASSLEGQGPSYEQYF.

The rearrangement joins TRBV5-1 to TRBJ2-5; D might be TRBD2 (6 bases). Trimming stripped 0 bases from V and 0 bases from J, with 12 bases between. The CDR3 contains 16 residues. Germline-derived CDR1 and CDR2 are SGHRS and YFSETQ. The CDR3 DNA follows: TGCGCCAGCAGCTTGGTCGTCGGGGGAGACCAAGAGACCCAGTACTTC. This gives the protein CASSLVVGGDQETQYF.

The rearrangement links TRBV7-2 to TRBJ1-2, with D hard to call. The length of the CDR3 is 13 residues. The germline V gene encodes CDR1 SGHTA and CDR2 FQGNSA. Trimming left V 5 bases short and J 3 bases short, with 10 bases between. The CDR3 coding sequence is TGTGCCAGCAGCCCTGGAGTACACTATGGCTACACCTTC. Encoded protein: CASSPGVHYGYTF. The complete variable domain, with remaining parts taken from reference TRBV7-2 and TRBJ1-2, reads GAGVSQSPSNKVTEKGKDVELRCDPISGHTALYWYRQSLGQGLEFLIYFQGNSAPDKSGLPSDRFSAERTGGSVSTLTIQRTQQEDSAVYLCASSPGVHYGYTFGSGTRLTVV.

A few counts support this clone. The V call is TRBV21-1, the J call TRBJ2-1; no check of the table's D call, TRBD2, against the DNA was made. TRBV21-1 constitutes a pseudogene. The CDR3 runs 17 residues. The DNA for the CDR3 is TGTGCCAGCAGCAAACGTCTCGAACTAGCGGTTTACAATGAGCAGTTCTTC. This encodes CASSKRLELAVYNEQFF.

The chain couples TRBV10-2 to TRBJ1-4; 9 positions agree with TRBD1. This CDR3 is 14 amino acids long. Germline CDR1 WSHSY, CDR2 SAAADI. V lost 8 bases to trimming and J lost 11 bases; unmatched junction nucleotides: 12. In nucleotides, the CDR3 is TGCGCCAGCGGCGCCGGGACAGGGTTTGGGAAACTGTTTTTT. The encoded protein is CASGAGTGFGKLFF.

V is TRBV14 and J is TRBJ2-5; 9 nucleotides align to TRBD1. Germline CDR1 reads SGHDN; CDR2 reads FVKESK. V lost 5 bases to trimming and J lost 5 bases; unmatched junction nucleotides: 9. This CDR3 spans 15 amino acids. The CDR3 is CASSTRDRVGETQYF. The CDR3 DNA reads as TGTGCCAGCAGCACCCGGGACAGGGTCGGGGAGACCCAGTACTTC.

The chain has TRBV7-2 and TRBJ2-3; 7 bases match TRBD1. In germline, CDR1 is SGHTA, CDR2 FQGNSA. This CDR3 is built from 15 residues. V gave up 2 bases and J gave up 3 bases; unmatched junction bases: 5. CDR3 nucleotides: TGTGCCAGCAGCTTACGACAGGGCGGGACAGATACGCAGTATTTT. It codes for CASSLRQGGTDTQYF.

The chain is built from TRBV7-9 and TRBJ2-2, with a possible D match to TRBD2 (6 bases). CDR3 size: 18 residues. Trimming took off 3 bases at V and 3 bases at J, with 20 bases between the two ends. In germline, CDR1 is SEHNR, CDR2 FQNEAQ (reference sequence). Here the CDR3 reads CASSLKRLGGSDTGELFF. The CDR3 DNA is TGTGCCAGCAGCTTGAAACGACTAGGTGGTTCTGACACCGGGGAGCTGTTTTTT.

The CDR3 is CASSLASANTEAFF. The CDR3 region has the DNA TGTGCCAGCAGCTTAGCCAGTGCGAACACTGAAGCTTTCTTT. J is TRBJ1-1 and V is TRBV7-9; the D is unclear. This CDR3 is built from 14 residues. The V end was cut by 0 bases, the J end by 1 base, with 6 bases between. CDR1 is SEHNR, CDR2 FQNEAQ, per germline (reference sequence).

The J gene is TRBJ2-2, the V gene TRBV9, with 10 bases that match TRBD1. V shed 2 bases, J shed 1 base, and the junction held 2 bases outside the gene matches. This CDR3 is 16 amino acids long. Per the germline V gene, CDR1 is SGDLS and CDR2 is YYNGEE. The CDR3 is CASSVWTGGNTGELFF. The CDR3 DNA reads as TGTGCCAGCAGCGTTTGGACAGGGGGGAACACCGGGGAGCTGTTTTTT.

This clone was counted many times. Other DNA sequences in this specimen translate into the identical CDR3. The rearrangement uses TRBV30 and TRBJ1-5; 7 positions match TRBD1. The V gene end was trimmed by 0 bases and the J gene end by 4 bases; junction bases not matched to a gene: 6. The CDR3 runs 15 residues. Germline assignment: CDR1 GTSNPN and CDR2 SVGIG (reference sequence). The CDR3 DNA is TGTGCCTGGAGTGTACTAGGGACAGCTAATCAGCCCCAGCATTTT. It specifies CAWSVLGTANQPQHF. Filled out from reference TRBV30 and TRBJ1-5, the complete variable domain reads SQTIHQWPATLVQPVGSPLSLECTVEGTSNPNLYWYRQAAGRGLQLLFYSVGIGQISSEVPQNLSASRPQDRQFILSSKKLLLSDSGFYLCAWSVLGTANQPQHFGDGTRLSIL.

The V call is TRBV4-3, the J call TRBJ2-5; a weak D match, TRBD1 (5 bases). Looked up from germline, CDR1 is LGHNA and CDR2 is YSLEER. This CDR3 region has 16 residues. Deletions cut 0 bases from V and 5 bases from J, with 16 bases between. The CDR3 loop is CASSQEDGADWETQYF. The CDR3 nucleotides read TGCGCCAGCAGCCAAGAAGATGGGGCAGACTGGGAGACCCAGTACTTC.